The next 18 T cell receptor beta chains were all read from a single sample in a study of memory CD8 T cells in hepatitis C reinfection. Data came from immunoSEQ multiplex PCR; TCRdb stores just in-frame clones and leaves some out. The sample gives approximately 52,000 clones, under 90% of which show up once; around 1% is in the top ten. Time point specified: pre-reinfection, 55 to 20 weeks before reinfection detection. TCR sequencing was done directly ex vivo on sorted cells, without expansion in vitro. Sequenced input: naive CD8+ T cells sorted from blood. All receptors come from a man younger than 35 with hepatitis C virus infection.

This chain links TRBV7-8 with TRBJ1-2; D unclear. Trimming shortened V by 1 base and J by 6 bases, and 21 bases separated the two germline ends. Germline values: CDR1 SGHVS, CDR2 FQNEAQ. The CDR3 covers 17 residues. CDR3 DNA sequence: TGTGCCAGCAGCTTAGAGGAAGTGGTAGACGGAGGTCATGGCTACACCTTC. Residues: CASSLEEVVDGGHGYTF. The full variable domain, with the rest looked up from reference TRBV7-8 and TRBJ1-2, is GAGVSQSPRYKVAKRGQDVALRCDPISGHVSLFWYQQALGQGPEFLTYFQNEAQLDKSGLPSDRFFAERPEGSVSTLKIQRTQQEDSAVYLCASSLEEVVDGGHGYTFGSGTRLTVV.

V and J are TRBV5-4 and TRBJ1-2, with D perhaps TRBD1 (5 bases). The CDR3 runs to 14 residues. Trimming took 2 bases from V and 4 from J, leaving 12 bases between them. Per germline, CDR1 SGHNT and CDR2 YYREEE (reference sequence). In DNA form, the CDR3 reads TGTGCCAGCAGCTTCATGGGGGGAGGCTATGGCTACACCTTC. Amino acids: CASSFMGGGYGYTF.

In DNA, the CDR3 is TGTGCCAGCAGCCTAGGGACAAGCAACTATGGCTACACCTTC. This sequence encodes CASSLGTSNYGYTF. V is TRBV7-8 and J is TRBJ1-2, with D tentatively TRBD1 (6 bases). In germline, CDR1 is SGHVS, CDR2 FQNEAQ. Trimming cost V 5 bases and J 2 bases, with 12 bases left between them. The CDR3 spans 14 residues.

The chain is built from TRBV30 and TRBJ2-1, with D possibly being TRBD1 (7 bases). Trimming stripped 2 bases from V and 8 bases from J, with 13 bases between. Germline CDR1 and CDR2: GTSNPN and SVGIG (reference sequence). The CDR3 has 13 amino acids. DNA of the CDR3: TGTGCCTGGAGTTTTTCAGGGGGGTATGAGCAGTTCTTC. This gives the protein CAWSFSGGYEQFF.

This chain links TRBV11-2 with TRBJ1-1; D not resolved. Between the trimmed V and J ends, which lost 5 bases and 2 bases, there was a span of 9 bases. Germline-derived CDR1 and CDR2 are SGHAT and FQNNGV. This CDR3 has 13 amino acids. This CDR3 is CASSPYSNTEAFF. The CDR3 bases are TGTGCCAGCAGCCCCTATAGTAACACTGAAGCTTTCTTT. The entire variable domain, with the rest obtained from reference TRBV11-2 and TRBJ1-1, is as follows: EAGVAQSPRYKIIEKRQSVAFWCNPISGHATLYWYQQILGQGPKLLIQFQNNGVVDDSQLPKDRFSAERLKGVDSTLKIQPAKLEDSAVYLCASSPYSNTEAFFGQGTRLTVV.

This chain joins TRBV7-3 and TRBJ2-1; 15 bases agree with TRBD2. The V gene end was trimmed by 5 bases and the J gene end by 6 bases; junction bases not matched to a gene: 8. Per the germline V gene, CDR1 is SGHTA and CDR2 is FQGTGA. The CDR3 spans 17 residues. CDR3 coding DNA: TGTGCCAGCAGCCACGGACTAGCGGGAGGGCGCGGCAATGAGCAGTTCTTC. Encoded protein: CASSHGLAGGRGNEQFF.

V gene TRBV5-5 combines with J gene TRBJ2-3; 10 nucleotides match TRBD2. The V gene end was trimmed by 0 bases and the J gene end by 0 bases; junction bases not matched to a gene: 7. Germline CDR1 and CDR2: SGHKS and YYEKEE (reference sequence). The CDR3 is 18 residues long. CDR3 protein: CASSLETSGIPSTDTQYF. In DNA, the CDR3 is TGTGCCAGCAGCTTGGAAACTAGCGGGATCCCGAGCACAGATACGCAGTATTTT.

This chain joins TRBV7-9 and TRBJ2-2; 7 nucleotides line up with TRBD2. The CDR3 covers 16 residues. The germline gives CDR1 SEHNR, CDR2 FQNEAQ (reference sequence). J gave up 4 bases and V 4 bases, and 9 bases lay outside the gene matches. CDR3 amino acids: CASSSTERGPTGELFF. In DNA form, the CDR3 reads TGTGCCAGCAGCTCTACGGAGCGGGGACCCACCGGGGAGCTGTTTTTT.

Points on this clone: The sample has other DNA sequences that encode this CDR3 too. The CDR3 sequence: CASSVGGGDYGYTF. CDR3 DNA: TGTGCCAGCAGCGTGGGAGGGGGGGACTATGGCTACACCTTC. J is TRBJ1-2 and V is TRBV9; D might be TRBD1 (6 bases). Trimming removed 2 bases from V and 3 bases from J, with 11 bases in between. CDR1 and CDR2 from the germline V gene are SGDLS and YYNGEE. This CDR3 contains 14 residues. Combining the CDR3 with reference TRBV9 and TRBJ1-2 gives the whole variable domain DSGVTQTPKHLITATGQRVTLRCSPRSGDLSVYWYQQSLDQGLQFLIQYYNGEERAKGNILERFSAQQFPDLHSELNLSSLELGDSALYFCASSVGGGDYGYTFGSGTRLTVV.

This rearrangement joins TRBV27 to TRBJ1-1; D remains unclear. The germline CDR1 and CDR2 sequences are MNHEY and SMNVEV (reference sequence). The CDR3 has 13 amino acids. Trimming removed 6 bases at V and 6 bases at J, with 14 bases between. CDR3 nucleotide sequence: TGTGCCAGCAGCCTCGGGAGAAATGCTGAAGCTTTCTTT. Its protein is CASSLGRNAEAFF.

This chain links TRBV19 with TRBJ2-2; 7 nucleotides align to TRBD1. Germline V gene lookup returns CDR1 LNHDA and CDR2 SQIVND (reference sequence). V shed 5 bases and J 4 bases; nucleotides not matched to a gene: 4. The CDR3 is 14 residues long. CDR3: CASSPGTATGELFF. The CDR3, as DNA: TGTGCCAGTAGTCCGGGGACAGCCACCGGGGAGCTGTTTTTT. The full variable domain, rest sourced from reference TRBV19 and TRBJ2-2, is DGGITQSPKYLFRKEGQNVTLSCEQNLNHDAMYWYRQDPGQGLRLIYYSQIVNDFQKGDIAEGYSVSREKKESFPLTVTSAQKNPTAFYLCASSPGTATGELFFGEGSRLTVL.

The CDR3 spells CASKQGPPSNTGELFF. The CDR3 DNA follows: TGTGCCAGCAAACAGGGGCCCCCCTCGAACACCGGGGAGCTGTTTTTT. The chain joins TRBV27 to TRBJ2-2, with 7 bases fitting TRBD1. CDR3 size: 16 residues. The trim removed 7 bases at V and 0 bases at J, leaving 8 bases unmatched. CDR1 is MNHEY, CDR2 SMNVEV, per germline (reference sequence).

This rearrangement joins TRBV27 to TRBJ1-6; TRBD1 is a possible D gene (5 bases). Germline CDR1 is MNHEY and CDR2 is SMNVEV (reference sequence). CDR3 length equals 12 residues. CDR3 bases: TGTGCGAGTGGGGCGCAAAATTCACCCCTCCACTTT. Encoded protein: CASGAQNSPLHF.

This chain connects TRBV4-1 to TRBJ2-7, with 9 bases lining up with TRBD1. The J segment lost 3 bases and the V segment lost 4 bases, leaving 4 bases of the junction unmatched. Germline V gene data show CDR1 as MGHRA and CDR2 as YSYEKL. CDR3 length: 14 amino acids. In DNA, the CDR3 is TGCGCCAGCAGCCCGCGACAGGGGGACTACGAGCAGTACTTC. Residues: CASSPRQGDYEQYF.

V and J are TRBV13 and TRBJ2-5, with 9 bases matching TRBD1. The CDR3 runs to 15 residues. Trimming at V came to 0 bases and at J to 1 base, leaving 0 bases not matched to a gene. The germline gives CDR1 PRHDT, CDR2 FYEKMQ (reference sequence). For the CDR3, the DNA is TGTGCCAGCAGCTTAGGGACAGGGGGCCAAGAGACCCAGTACTTC. It encodes CASSLGTGGQETQYF.

The chain employs TRBV7-4 and TRBJ2-5, with D perhaps matching TRBD2 (6 bases). The V and J ends lost 3 bases and 0 bases respectively, with 20 bases between them. Germline V lookup: CDR1 SGHVT, CDR2 SQSDAQ. The CDR3 has 18 residues. CDR3 DNA: TGTGCCAGCAGCTTTGGGACTCTTATCTTTACTAACCAAGAGACCCAGTACTTC. This sequence encodes CASSFGTLIFTNQETQYF.

This clone was picked up a small number of times. The chain joins TRBV7-9 to TRBJ1-1, with D possibly TRBD1 on 5 matching bases. The CDR3 has 13 amino acids. The V gene lost 1 base and the J gene lost 8 bases, with 11 bases spanning the gap. The germline gives CDR1 SEHNR, CDR2 FQNEAQ (reference sequence). In nucleotides, the CDR3 is TGTGCCAGCAGCTTAGTGGGGCAGGGAGAAGCTTTCTTT. It is translated as CASSLVGQGEAFF.

The chain recombines TRBV6-5 with TRBJ2-7; 10 nucleotides agree with TRBD2. CDR1 is MNHEY and CDR2 is SVGAGI in the germline V gene. CDR3 length: 15 residues. V lost 4 bases and J lost 7; bases outside the gene matches: 10. The chain's CDR3 is CASSSLAGGGGEQYF. CDR3 DNA: TGTGCCAGCAGTTCCTTAGCGGGAGGAGGAGGAGAGCAGTACTTC.